This T cell receptor beta chain was captured in a study of blood T cell repertoires in COVID-19. Study information: Acute and convalescent COVID-19 specimens originated in the United States, Italy and Spain. Sources were T cells, B-cell-depleted T cells, or PBMCs; the material itself was cDNA or gDNA.

In the authors' workflow: For nucleated cells, counts were estimated from reference gene primer amplification. Sequencing used immunoSEQ multiplex PCR; TCRdb keeps in-frame clones, though not all of them. V and J calls and clone size are those listed in that table; D and trimming were worked out from the DNA. This sample has 72,000 or so clones, with approximately 86% found just once. Material: peripheral blood. This clonotype was sampled from a woman aged 55-69 years with acute or convalescent COVID-19.

The CDR3 reads CASSSIGSSYNEQFF. The CDR3 DNA follows: TGTGCCAGCAGTTCCATTGGGAGCTCCTACAATGAGCAGTTCTTC. The genes are TRBV6-5 and TRBJ2-1, with D possibly TRBD2 on 5 matching bases. The germline V and J ends were trimmed by 4 bases and 0 bases, with 10 bases remaining between them. This CDR3 comprises 15 residues. Germline CDR1 MNHEY, CDR2 SVGAGI.